The T cell receptor beta chain described here comes from a study of vaccination effects on CD4 cells after COVID-19. Study background: A couple of convalescent patients gave samples 16 days and one week before vaccination. Every well got a few million PBMC, which were grown with around 9.2 IU/ml IL-2 and about 10 ug/ml peptides.

Study results and caveats: The study dataset contains few convalescent patients and includes no early post-infection timepoints.

Upon completion of around eleven days in culture, CD4+ T cells were isolated. A positive SARS-CoV-2 PCR test fell between March and December 2020. Trimming removed 0 bases from V and 1 base from J, with 2 bases in between. CDR1 is MNHEY and CDR2 is SMNVEV in the germline V gene (reference sequence). The CDR3 contains 13 residues. About this clone itself: Antigen specificity is unknown.

Sequenced by immunoSEQ multiplex PCR; TCRdb stores in-frame clones only, minus some. Here the sample spans approximately 60,000 clones, 55% to 75% being singletons. The chain joins TRBV27 to TRBJ2-3; D gene ambiguous. The receptor was derived from a human donor who had a prior SARS-CoV-2 infection. This specimen consisted of CD4+ T cells from PBMCs cultured without peptide, obtained before COVID-19 vaccination. Here the CDR3 reads CASSLSRTDTQYF. In nucleotides, the CDR3 is TGTGCCAGCAGTTTATCTCGCACAGATACGCAGTATTTT.